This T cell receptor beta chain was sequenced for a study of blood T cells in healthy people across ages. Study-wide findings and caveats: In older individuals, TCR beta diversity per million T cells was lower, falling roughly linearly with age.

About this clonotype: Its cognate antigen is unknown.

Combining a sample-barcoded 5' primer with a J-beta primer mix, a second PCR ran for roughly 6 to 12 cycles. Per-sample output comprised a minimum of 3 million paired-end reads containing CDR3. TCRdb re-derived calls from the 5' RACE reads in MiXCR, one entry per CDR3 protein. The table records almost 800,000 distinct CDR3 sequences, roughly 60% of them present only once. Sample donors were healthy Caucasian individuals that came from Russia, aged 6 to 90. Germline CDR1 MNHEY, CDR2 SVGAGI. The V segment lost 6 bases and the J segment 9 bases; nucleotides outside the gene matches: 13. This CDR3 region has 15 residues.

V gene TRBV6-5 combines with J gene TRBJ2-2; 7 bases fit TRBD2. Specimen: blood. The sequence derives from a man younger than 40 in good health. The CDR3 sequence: CASRPPAFGGRELFF. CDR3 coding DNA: TGTGCCAGCAGGCCACCCGCGTTCGGGGGGAGGGAGCTGTTTTTT.